Listed below are T cell receptor beta chains from one sample, sequenced in a study of post-analysis software for immune sequencing data. TCRdb reprocessed the PCR reads with MiXCR, giving one entry per CDR3 protein. Among about 570,000 distinct CDR3 sequences, around 31% were seen once, and the ten largest hold 6%. Source material: blood. Receptors originate from a girl younger than 18 with multiple sclerosis. The CDR3 runs from the conserved cysteine through the conserved F or W. A D gene is named only where the DNA matches it firmly. Size values are once, few and many counts, or a class for expanded clones, and some rows have none.

clone_size: NA
j_call: TRBJ2-2
v_call: TRBV28
d_call: NA
cdr3_aa: CASYGRDERLTGELFF
cdr3_nt: TGTGCCAGTTATGGTCGGGACGAGCGCCTAACCGGGGAGCTGTTTTTT

clone_size: few
j_call: TRBJ2-1
v_call: TRBV24-1
d_call: TRBD2
cdr3_aa: CATSDPAGASYNEQFF
cdr3_nt: TGTGCCACCAGTGATCCAGCGGGGGCCTCCTACAATGAGCAGTTCTTC

clone_size: NA
j_call: TRBJ1-1
v_call: TRBV9
d_call: NA
cdr3_aa: CASSVALSTEAFF
cdr3_nt: TGTGCCAGCAGCGTAGCCCTCAGCACTGAAGCTTTCTTT

clone_size: NA
j_call: TRBJ2-1
v_call: TRBV2
d_call: TRBD1
cdr3_aa: CASSPGTGTYNEQFF
cdr3_nt: TGTGCCAGCAGTCCCGGGACAGGGACCTACAATGAGCAGTTCTTC

clone_size: NA
j_call: TRBJ1-5
v_call: TRBV12-3/TRBV12-4
d_call: TRBD1
cdr3_aa: CASSGTGGHQPQHF
cdr3_nt: TGTGCCAGCAGCGGGACAGGGGGTCATCAGCCCCAGCATTTT

clone_size: NA
j_call: TRBJ2-1
v_call: TRBV6-5
d_call: NA
cdr3_aa: CASRRPSHSYNEQFF
cdr3_nt: TGTGCCAGCAGGAGGCCTAGTCACTCCTACAATGAGCAGTTCTTC

clone_size: NA
j_call: TRBJ1-5
v_call: TRBV4-1
d_call: NA
cdr3_aa: CASSQDPGLNQPQHF
cdr3_nt: TGCGCCAGCAGCCAAGATCCAGGACTTAATCAGCCCCAGCATTTT

clone_size: NA
j_call: TRBJ2-1
v_call: TRBV5-1
d_call: TRBD2
cdr3_aa: CASAKGTSGGSSYNEQFF
cdr3_nt: TGCGCCAGCGCTAAAGGGACTAGCGGGGGGAGCTCCTACAATGAGCAGTTCTTC

clone_size: once
j_call: TRBJ2-3
v_call: TRBV25-1
d_call: NA
cdr3_aa: CASNSRGTDTRYF
cdr3_nt: TGTGCCAGCAATTCCAGGGGCACAGATACGCGGTATTTT

clone_size: NA
j_call: TRBJ2-5
v_call: TRBV2
d_call: TRBD1
cdr3_aa: CASSAGQLDETQYF
cdr3_nt: TGTGCCAGCAGTGCGGGACAGCTCGACGAGACCCAGTACTTC

clone_size: NA
j_call: TRBJ2-4
v_call: TRBV5-1
d_call: NA
cdr3_aa: CASGRTGPRDIQYF
cdr3_nt: TGCGCCAGCGGAAGAACGGGTCCAAGGGACATTCAGTACTTC

clone_size: few
j_call: TRBJ1-6
v_call: TRBV20-1
d_call: NA
cdr3_aa: CSAPERPQGAGEISPLHF
cdr3_nt: TGCAGTGCTCCGGAGAGACCACAGGGTGCAGGGGAAATATCACCCCTCCACTTT

clone_size: few
j_call: TRBJ2-1
v_call: TRBV6-5
d_call: TRBD2
cdr3_aa: CASSYRGRVAGNEQFF
cdr3_nt: TGTGCCAGCAGTTACAGGGGGAGGGTAGCGGGGAACGAGCAGTTCTTC

clone_size: NA
j_call: TRBJ2-4
v_call: TRBV29-1
d_call: TRBD2
cdr3_aa: CSVRGVNNEQYF
cdr3_nt: TGCAGCGTGCGGGGGGTCAACAATGAGCAGTACTTC

clone_size: few
j_call: TRBJ2-3
v_call: TRBV6-1
d_call: NA
cdr3_aa: CASTRTGRGYLTDTQYF
cdr3_nt: TGTGCCAGCACCCGAACTGGACGGGGGTACCTCACAGATACGCAGTATTTT

clone_size: NA
j_call: TRBJ2-1
v_call: TRBV3-1
d_call: TRBD2
cdr3_aa: CASSPGGGAVNEQFF
cdr3_nt: TGTGCCAGCAGCCCGGGCGGGGGGGCCGTCAATGAGCAGTTCTTC

clone_size: few
j_call: TRBJ2-7
v_call: TRBV20-1
d_call: NA
cdr3_aa: CSASWNSPYEQYF
cdr3_nt: TGCAGTGCTTCCTGGAACAGCCCCTACGAGCAGTACTTC

clone_size: NA
j_call: TRBJ2-3
v_call: TRBV11-2
d_call: TRBD2
cdr3_aa: CASSSTGLVQYF
cdr3_nt: TGTGCCAGCAGCTCAACCGGACTAGTGCAGTATTTT

clone_size: NA
j_call: TRBJ2-5
v_call: TRBV5-1
d_call: TRBD2
cdr3_aa: CASRTSGGSQETQYF
cdr3_nt: TGCGCCAGCAGAACTAGCGGGGGGTCCCAAGAGACCCAGTACTTC

clone_size: NA
j_call: TRBJ1-2
v_call: TRBV29-1
d_call: TRBD1
cdr3_aa: CSVEEGQGLTYGYTF
cdr3_nt: TGCAGCGTTGAAGAAGGACAGGGCTTGACCTATGGCTACACCTTC

clone_size: NA
j_call: TRBJ2-2
v_call: TRBV14
d_call: TRBD1
cdr3_aa: CASSRRGTNTGELFF
cdr3_nt: TGTGCCAGCAGCCGCAGGGGGACGAACACCGGGGAGCTGTTTTTT

clone_size: NA
j_call: TRBJ1-2
v_call: TRBV7-6
d_call: NA
cdr3_aa: CASSLILGLDYGYTF
cdr3_nt: TGTGCCAGCAGCCTTATCTTGGGCTTAGACTATGGCTACACCTTC

clone_size: many
j_call: TRBJ2-7
v_call: TRBV29-1
d_call: NA
cdr3_aa: CSVWGPYEQYF
cdr3_nt: TGCAGCGTCTGGGGTCCCTACGAGCAGTACTTC

clone_size: NA
j_call: TRBJ1-2
v_call: TRBV11-2
d_call: NA
cdr3_aa: CASSLVEYGYTF
cdr3_nt: TGTGCCAGCAGCTTAGTTGAATATGGCTACACCTTC

clone_size: NA
j_call: TRBJ2-3
v_call: TRBV18
d_call: NA
cdr3_aa: CASSPIKMDTQYF
cdr3_nt: TGTGCCAGCTCACCCATTAAGATGGATACGCAGTATTTT

clone_size: NA
j_call: TRBJ2-5
v_call: TRBV2
d_call: NA
cdr3_aa: CASTLPGKRETQYF
cdr3_nt: TGTGCCAGCACGCTACCGGGGAAACGGGAGACCCAGTACTTC

clone_size: NA
j_call: TRBJ1-6
v_call: TRBV20-1
d_call: NA
cdr3_aa: CSAPSGHYNSPLHF
cdr3_nt: TGCAGTGCTCCCTCGGGACACTACAATTCACCCCTCCACTTT

clone_size: NA
j_call: TRBJ2-7
v_call: TRBV18
d_call: NA
cdr3_aa: CASSTREIYEQYF
cdr3_nt: TGTGCCAGCTCAACCAGGGAAATCTACGAGCAGTACTTC

clone_size: NA
j_call: TRBJ1-5
v_call: TRBV20-1
d_call: TRBD1
cdr3_aa: CSARGQGFSQPQHF
cdr3_nt: TGCAGTGCTAGGGGACAGGGGTTCAGCCAGCCCCAGCATTTT

clone_size: NA
j_call: TRBJ1-5
v_call: TRBV4-1
d_call: NA
cdr3_aa: CASSHWEGSNQPQHF
cdr3_nt: TGCGCCAGCAGCCATTGGGAAGGGAGCAATCAGCCCCAGCATTTT

clone_size: NA
j_call: TRBJ2-7
v_call: TRBV4-2
d_call: NA
cdr3_aa: CASSHGGRGRLSYEQYF
cdr3_nt: TGTGCCAGCAGCCACGGAGGCAGGGGCCGATTATCCTACGAGCAGTACTTC

clone_size: few
j_call: TRBJ1-2
v_call: TRBV18
d_call: TRBD1
cdr3_aa: CASSPGQGDLSYGYTF
cdr3_nt: TGTGCCAGCTCACCGGGACAGGGGGACTTGAGCTATGGCTACACCTTC

clone_size: NA
j_call: TRBJ2-3
v_call: TRBV28
d_call: NA
cdr3_aa: CASSPQDGGTDTQYF
cdr3_nt: TGTGCCAGCAGTCCCCAGGACGGGGGCACAGATACGCAGTATTTT

clone_size: many
j_call: TRBJ2-1
v_call: TRBV11-2
d_call: TRBD2
cdr3_aa: CASSSPRRESTKRGGSSYNEQFF
cdr3_nt: TGTGCCAGCAGCTCGCCACGACGGGAATCGACTAAGCGGGGGGGTAGCTCCTACAATGAGCAGTTCTTC

clone_size: NA
j_call: TRBJ1-1
v_call: TRBV29-1
d_call: NA
cdr3_aa: CSVARGNTEAFF
cdr3_nt: TGCAGCGTAGCCCGAGGGAACACTGAAGCTTTCTTT

clone_size: NA
j_call: TRBJ2-7
v_call: TRBV27
d_call: TRBD2
cdr3_aa: CASSFGAGDYEQYF
cdr3_nt: TGTGCCAGCAGCTTTGGGGCGGGGGACTACGAGCAGTACTTC

clone_size: NA
j_call: TRBJ1-1
v_call: TRBV6-1
d_call: TRBD1
cdr3_aa: CASSFRDRGLGTEAFF
cdr3_nt: TGTGCCAGCAGTTTTCGGGACAGGGGGCTTGGCACTGAAGCTTTCTTT

clone_size: NA
j_call: TRBJ2-7
v_call: TRBV6-2/TRBV6-3
d_call: NA
cdr3_aa: CASSYYGLDTYEQYF
cdr3_nt: TGTGCCAGCAGTTACTACGGACTTGACACCTACGAGCAGTACTTC

clone_size: NA
j_call: TRBJ1-1
v_call: TRBV6-5
d_call: NA
cdr3_aa: CASSLGRSPLTEAFF
cdr3_nt: TGTGCCAGCAGTTTGGGGCGGTCGCCACTCACTGAAGCTTTCTTT

clone_size: few
j_call: TRBJ1-1
v_call: TRBV11-2
d_call: NA
cdr3_aa: CASSLASGTEAFF
cdr3_nt: TGTGCCAGCAGCTTAGCGTCGGGGACTGAAGCTTTCTTT

clone_size: few
j_call: TRBJ2-7
v_call: TRBV6-5
d_call: NA
cdr3_aa: CASSPGTPSYEQYF
cdr3_nt: TGTGCCAGCAGTCCAGGGACACCCTCCTACGAGCAGTACTTC

clone_size: NA
j_call: TRBJ2-7
v_call: TRBV20-1
d_call: TRBD1
cdr3_aa: CSARTIWDSRNNYEQYF
cdr3_nt: TGCAGTGCTAGGACCATCTGGGACAGCAGGAACAACTACGAGCAGTACTTC

clone_size: few
j_call: TRBJ1-1
v_call: TRBV20-1
d_call: NA
cdr3_aa: CSAREYRDGEAFF
cdr3_nt: TGCAGTGCTAGAGAGTACAGGGATGGTGAAGCTTTCTTT

clone_size: NA
j_call: TRBJ2-3
v_call: TRBV7-2
d_call: NA
cdr3_aa: CASSLGILGGTDTQYF
cdr3_nt: TGTGCCAGCAGCTTAGGTATCTTAGGTGGCACAGATACGCAGTATTTT

clone_size: few
j_call: TRBJ1-1
v_call: TRBV10-3
d_call: NA
cdr3_aa: CAIQGLNTEAFF
cdr3_nt: TGTGCCATCCAGGGTTTGAACACTGAAGCTTTCTTT

clone_size: many
j_call: TRBJ2-7
v_call: TRBV7-2
d_call: NA
cdr3_aa: CASSLAGGPLSYEQYF
cdr3_nt: TGTGCCAGCAGCTTAGCTGGCGGCCCGCTCTCCTACGAGCAGTACTTC

clone_size: NA
j_call: TRBJ1-2
v_call: TRBV7-9
d_call: TRBD1
cdr3_aa: CASSAPGTGFWGYTF
cdr3_nt: TGTGCCAGCAGCGCACCCGGGACAGGATTTTGGGGCTACACCTTC

clone_size: NA
j_call: TRBJ2-5
v_call: TRBV5-1
d_call: NA
cdr3_aa: CASSFSDLQETQYF
cdr3_nt: TGCGCCAGCAGCTTCTCGGACCTACAAGAGACCCAGTACTTC

clone_size: few
j_call: TRBJ1-1
v_call: TRBV29-1
d_call: NA
cdr3_aa: CSVMGGRTEAFF
cdr3_nt: TGCAGCGTTATGGGGGGGCGCACTGAAGCTTTCTTT

clone_size: NA
j_call: TRBJ2-7
v_call: TRBV10-3
d_call: TRBD1
cdr3_aa: CAIRNDRGSYNEQYF
cdr3_nt: TGTGCCATCAGGAACGACAGGGGGTCCTACAATGAGCAGTACTTC

clone_size: few
j_call: TRBJ2-3
v_call: TRBV28
d_call: TRBD1
cdr3_aa: CASTARDRGDTQYF
cdr3_nt: TGTGCCAGCACCGCCCGGGACAGGGGCGATACGCAGTATTTT

clone_size: NA
j_call: TRBJ1-1
v_call: TRBV3-1
d_call: NA
cdr3_aa: CASSQNRGTTEAFF
cdr3_nt: TGTGCCAGCAGCCAAAATAGGGGGACCACTGAAGCTTTCTTT

clone_size: few
j_call: TRBJ2-1
v_call: TRBV6-5
d_call: TRBD2
cdr3_aa: CASGSGGASYNEQFF
cdr3_nt: TGTGCCAGCGGGTCCGGGGGGGCGTCCTACAATGAGCAGTTCTTC

clone_size: NA
j_call: TRBJ1-1
v_call: TRBV12-3/TRBV12-4
d_call: TRBD1
cdr3_aa: CASSLGQAPEAFF
cdr3_nt: TGTGCCAGCAGTCTTGGACAGGCCCCTGAAGCTTTCTTT